This T cell receptor (beta chain) was found in a study of cytomegalovirus exposure and HLA in healthy donors. The CDR3 has 12 amino acids. Trimming left V 5 bases short and J 2 bases short, with 5 bases between. CDR1 SGHDN and CDR2 FVKESK come from the germline V gene. Comments on this clone: Its cognate antigen is unknown.

The PCR used 60 Vbeta and 13 Jbeta primers. Some clones are missing from TCRdb's copy, which holds only in-frame ones; the method was immunoSEQ multiplex PCR. The data hold about 200,000 clones, with 82% observed a single time. The donors comprised healthy bone marrow donors. Broader study findings: Later analysis identified about 18,000 TCR beta sequences associated with HLA alleles, using a false discovery rate threshold of 0.05. In a later analysis, a missense DCLRE1C variant was linked to TCR beta V- and J-gene trimming.

Sample: PBMCs. The sequence derives from a boy between 2 and 10 years old in good health and CMV-seronegative. V usage is TRBV14 and J usage is TRBJ2-3; D remains ambiguous. In nucleotides, the CDR3 is TGTGCCAGCAGCGCTATCACAGATACGCAGTATTTT. This translates into CASSAITDTQYF. The variable domain in full, completed from reference TRBV14 and TRBJ2-3, reads EAGVTQFPSHSVIEKGQTVTLRCDPISGHDNLYWYRRVMGKEIKFLLHFVKESKQDESGMPNNRFLAERTGGTYSTLKVQPAELEDSGVYFCASSAITDTQYFGPGTRLTVL.